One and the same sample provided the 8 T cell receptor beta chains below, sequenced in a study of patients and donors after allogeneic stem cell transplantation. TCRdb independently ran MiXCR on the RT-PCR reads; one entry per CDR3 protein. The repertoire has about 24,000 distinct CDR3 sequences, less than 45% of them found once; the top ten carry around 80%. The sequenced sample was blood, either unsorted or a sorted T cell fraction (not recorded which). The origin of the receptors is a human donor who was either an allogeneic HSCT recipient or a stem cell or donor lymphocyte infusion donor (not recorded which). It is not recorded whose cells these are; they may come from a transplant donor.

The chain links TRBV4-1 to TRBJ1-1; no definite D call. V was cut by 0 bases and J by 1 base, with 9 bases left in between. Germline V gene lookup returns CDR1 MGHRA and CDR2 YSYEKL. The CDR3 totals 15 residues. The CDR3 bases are TGCGCCAGCAGCCAAGAGGAGATCCGGAACACTGAAGCTTTCTTT. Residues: CASSQEEIRNTEAFF.

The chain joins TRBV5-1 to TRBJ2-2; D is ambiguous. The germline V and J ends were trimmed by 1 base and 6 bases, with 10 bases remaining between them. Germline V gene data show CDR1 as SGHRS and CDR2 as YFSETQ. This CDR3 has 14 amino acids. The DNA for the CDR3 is TGCGCCAGCAGCTTGTTGGGAACCGCCGGGGAGCTGTTTTTT. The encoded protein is CASSLLGTAGELFF.

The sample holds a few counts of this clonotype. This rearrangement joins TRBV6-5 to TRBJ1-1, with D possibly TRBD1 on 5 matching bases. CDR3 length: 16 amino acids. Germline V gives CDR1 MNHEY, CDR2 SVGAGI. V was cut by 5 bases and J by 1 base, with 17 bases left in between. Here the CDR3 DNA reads TGTGCCAGCAGTCGCACAGGAGTTTCGCCGAACACTGAAGCTTTCTTT. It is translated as CASSRTGVSPNTEAFF.

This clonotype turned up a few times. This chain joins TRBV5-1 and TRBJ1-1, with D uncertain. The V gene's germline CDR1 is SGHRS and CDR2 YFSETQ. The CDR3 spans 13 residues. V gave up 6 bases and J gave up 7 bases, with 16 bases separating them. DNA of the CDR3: TGCGCCAGCACCCTTTCTAGAACGGGTGAAGCTTTCTTT. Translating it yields CASTLSRTGEAFF.

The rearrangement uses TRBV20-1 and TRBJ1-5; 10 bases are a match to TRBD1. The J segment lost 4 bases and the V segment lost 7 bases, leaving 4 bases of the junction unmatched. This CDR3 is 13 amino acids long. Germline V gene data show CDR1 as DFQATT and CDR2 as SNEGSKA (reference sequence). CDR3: CSVPDRGNQPQHF. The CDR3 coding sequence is TGCAGTGTCCCGGACAGGGGGAATCAGCCCCAGCATTTT.

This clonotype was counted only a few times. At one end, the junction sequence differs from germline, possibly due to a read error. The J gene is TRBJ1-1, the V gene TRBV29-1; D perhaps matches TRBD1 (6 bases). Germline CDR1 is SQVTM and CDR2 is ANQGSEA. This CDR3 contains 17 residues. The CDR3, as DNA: TGCAGCGTTCAAAAGGCTTGGATTCAGGGGAGCAAAACTGAAGCTTTTTTT. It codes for CSVQKAWIQGSKTEAFF.

CDR3 coding DNA: TGCGCCAGCAGCACGGGACCTGAGGAGACCCAGTACTTC. Amino acid sequence: CASSTGPEETQYF. The J gene is TRBJ2-5, the V gene TRBV5-1, with D perhaps being TRBD1 or TRBD2 (5 bases each). The CDR3 spans 13 residues. The germline V gene has CDR1 SGHRS and CDR2 YFSETQ. V lost 4 bases and J lost 5, with 12 bases in between.

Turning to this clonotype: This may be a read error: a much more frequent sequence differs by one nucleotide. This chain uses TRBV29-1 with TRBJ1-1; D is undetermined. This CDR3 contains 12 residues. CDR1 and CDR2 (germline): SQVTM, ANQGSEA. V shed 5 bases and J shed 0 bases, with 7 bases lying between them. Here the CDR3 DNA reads TGCAGCGTTTCGAGGGTGAACACTGAAGCTTTCTTT. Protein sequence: CSVSRVNTEAFF.